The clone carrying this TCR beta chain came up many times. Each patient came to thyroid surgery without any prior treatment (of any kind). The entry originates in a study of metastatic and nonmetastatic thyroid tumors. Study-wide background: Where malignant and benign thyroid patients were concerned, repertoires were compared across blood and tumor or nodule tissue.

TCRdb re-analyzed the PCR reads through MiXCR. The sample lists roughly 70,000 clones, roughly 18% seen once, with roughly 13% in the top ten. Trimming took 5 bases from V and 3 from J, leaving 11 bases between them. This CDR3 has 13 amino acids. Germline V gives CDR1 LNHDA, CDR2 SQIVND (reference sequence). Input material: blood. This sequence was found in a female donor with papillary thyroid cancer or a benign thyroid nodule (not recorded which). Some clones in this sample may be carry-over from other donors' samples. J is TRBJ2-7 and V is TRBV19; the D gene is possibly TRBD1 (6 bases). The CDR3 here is CASSPGQFYEQYF. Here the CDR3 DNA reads TGTGCCAGTAGTCCTGGACAGTTCTACGAGCAGTACTTC.